This T cell receptor (beta chain) was identified during a study of blood T cells in healthy people across ages. A second PCR of 7 to 11 cycles used a sample-barcoded 5' primer and a J-beta primer mix. From the 5' RACE reads, TCRdb called clonotypes with MiXCR, one entry per CDR3 protein. The sample carries around 1.7 million distinct CDR3 sequences, 28% recorded once. CDR3 size: 14 residues. CDR1 and CDR2 from the germline V gene are SEHNR and FQNEAQ (reference sequence). The V gene lost 1 base and the J gene lost 3 bases, with 9 bases spanning the gap. This receptor was taken from a woman younger than 45 in good health. The sequenced sample was blood. The chain has TRBV7-9 and TRBJ2-5; D is undetermined. DNA of the CDR3: TGTGCCAGCAGCTTAGTCGTTGGAAAAGAGACCCAGTACTTC. It yields the protein CASSLVVGKETQYF.